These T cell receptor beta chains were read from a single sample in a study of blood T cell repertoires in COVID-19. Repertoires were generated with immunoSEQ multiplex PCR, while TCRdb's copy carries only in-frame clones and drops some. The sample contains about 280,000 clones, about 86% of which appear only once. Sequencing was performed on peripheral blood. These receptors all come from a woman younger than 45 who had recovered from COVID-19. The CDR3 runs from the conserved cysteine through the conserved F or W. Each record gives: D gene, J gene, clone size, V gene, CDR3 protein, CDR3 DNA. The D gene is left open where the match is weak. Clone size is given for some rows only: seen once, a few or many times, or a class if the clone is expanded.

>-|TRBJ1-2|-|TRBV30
CAWKSGYDGYTF
TGTGCCTGGAAATCAGGGTACGACGGCTACACCTTC
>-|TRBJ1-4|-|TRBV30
CAWSVRANEKLFF
TGTGCCTGGAGTGTACGGGCTAATGAAAAACTGTTTTTT
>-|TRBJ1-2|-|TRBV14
CASSKGQWLNYGYTF
TGTGCCAGCAGCAAAGGACAGTGGTTAAACTATGGCTACACCTTC
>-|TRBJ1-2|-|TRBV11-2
CASSQQGGYTF
TGTGCCAGCAGCCAACAGGGCGGCTACACCTTC
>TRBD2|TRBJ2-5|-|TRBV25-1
CASSVERGETQYF
TGTGCCAGCAGTGTGGAGCGGGGGGAGACCCAGTACTTC
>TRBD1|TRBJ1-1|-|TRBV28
CASRQGAGAFF
TGTGCCAGCAGGCAGGGGGCGGGGGCTTTCTTT
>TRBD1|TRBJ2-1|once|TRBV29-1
CSVDRGGADNEQFF
TGCAGCGTTGACCGAGGGGGCGCCGACAATGAGCAGTTCTTC
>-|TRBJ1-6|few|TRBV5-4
CASRPRGGGNSPLHF
TGTGCCAGCAGGCCCAGAGGGGGTGGTAATTCACCCCTCCACTTT
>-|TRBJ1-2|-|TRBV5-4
CASSLGADNYGYTF
TGTGCCAGCAGCTTGGGGGCAGATAACTATGGCTACACCTTC
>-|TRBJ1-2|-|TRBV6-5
CASSYGQRTVYGYTF
TGTGCCAGCAGTTACGGACAAAGGACGGTATATGGCTACACCTTC
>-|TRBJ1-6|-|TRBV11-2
CASSLEAGGNSPLHF
TGTGCCAGCAGCTTAGAGGCAGGAGGCAATTCACCCCTCCACTTT
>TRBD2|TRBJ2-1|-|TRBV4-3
CASSQTGTIDNEQFF
TGCGCCAGCAGCCAAACCGGGACTATTGATAATGAGCAGTTCTTC
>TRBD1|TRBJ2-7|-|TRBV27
CASSFSGTGPYEQYF
TGTGCCAGCAGTTTCTCCGGGACAGGACCCTACGAGCAGTACTTC
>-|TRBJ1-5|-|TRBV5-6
CASSPWGRREPQHF
TGTGCCAGCAGCCCCTGGGGCAGACGTGAACCCCAGCATTTT
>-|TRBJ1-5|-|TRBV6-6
CASSYSTVNQPQHF
TGTGCCAGCAGTTACTCCACAGTCAATCAGCCCCAGCATTTT
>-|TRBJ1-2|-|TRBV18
CASSPGGTAANYGYTF
TGTGCCAGCTCACCTGGTGGAACAGCCGCTAACTATGGCTACACCTTC
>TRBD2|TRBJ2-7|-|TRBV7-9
CASSARQGLAGGPGYEQYF
TGTGCCAGCAGCGCTCGACAGGGACTAGCGGGAGGGCCGGGGTACGAGCAGTACTTC
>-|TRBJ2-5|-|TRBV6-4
CASSVDQGETQYF
TGTGCCAGCAGTGTCGACCAGGGGGAGACCCAGTACTTC
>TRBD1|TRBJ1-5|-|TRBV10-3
CAISEGGDRANQPQHF
TGTGCCATCAGTGAGGGGGGGGACAGGGCTAATCAGCCCCAGCATTTT
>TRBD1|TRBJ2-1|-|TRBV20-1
CSEGRGHEQFF
TGCAGTGAGGGCAGGGGGCATGAGCAGTTCTTC
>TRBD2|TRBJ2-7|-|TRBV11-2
CASSSGLAVGEQYF
TGTGCCAGCTCTTCGGGACTAGCGGTGGGGGAGCAGTACTTC
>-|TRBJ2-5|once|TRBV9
CASSPSMETQYF
TGTGCCAGCAGCCCCTCTATGGAGACCCAGTACTTC
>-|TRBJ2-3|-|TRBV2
CASSSNLADTQYF
TGTGCCAGCAGTTCGAACTTAGCAGATACGCAGTATTTT
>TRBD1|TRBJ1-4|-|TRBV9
CASSVEPHRGRVEEKLFF
TGTGCCAGCAGCGTCGAACCCCACAGGGGGCGCGTAGAAGAAAAACTGTTTTTT
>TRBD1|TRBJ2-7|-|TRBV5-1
CASSPDGQGYEQYF
TGCGCCAGCAGCCCGGACGGACAGGGCTACGAGCAGTACTTC
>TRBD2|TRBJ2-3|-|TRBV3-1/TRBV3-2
CASSQARLAELTDTQYF
TGTGCCAGCAGCCAAGCGCGGCTAGCGGAACTCACAGATACGCAGTATTTT
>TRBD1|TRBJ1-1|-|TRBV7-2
CASRVTGGPPEAFF
TGTGCCAGCAGGGTGACAGGGGGCCCTCCTGAAGCTTTCTTT
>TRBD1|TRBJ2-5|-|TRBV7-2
CASSLERQGGETQYF
TGTGCCAGCAGCTTAGAAAGACAGGGGGGTGAGACCCAGTACTTC
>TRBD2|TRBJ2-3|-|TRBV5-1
CASSQLAGVADTQYF
TGCGCCAGCAGCCAACTAGCGGGGGTGGCAGATACGCAGTATTTT
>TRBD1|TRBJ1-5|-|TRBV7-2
CASSSGQGEFQPQHF
TGTGCCAGCAGCTCGGGACAGGGGGAATTTCAGCCCCAGCATTTT
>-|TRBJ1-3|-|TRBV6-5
CASRASGNTIYF
TGTGCCAGCAGGGCCTCTGGAAACACCATATATTTT
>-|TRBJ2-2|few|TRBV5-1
CASSFELRVNTGELFF
TGCGCCAGCAGCTTTGAACTGAGGGTAAACACCGGGGAGCTGTTTTTT
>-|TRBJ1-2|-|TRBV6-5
CASAQEQSYGYTF
TGTGCCAGCGCCCAAGAACAGTCCTATGGCTACACCTTC
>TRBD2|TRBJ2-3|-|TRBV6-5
CASSYSAGVRDTQYF
TGTGCCAGCAGTTACTCCGCGGGAGTACGAGATACGCAGTATTTT
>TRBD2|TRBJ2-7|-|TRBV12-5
CASGLGPGGSYEQYF
TGTGCTAGTGGTTTGGGGCCGGGGGGGTCCTACGAGCAGTACTTC
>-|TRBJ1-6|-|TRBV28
CASRVHRENSPLHF
TGTGCCAGCAGAGTCCACAGAGAAAATTCACCCCTCCACTTT
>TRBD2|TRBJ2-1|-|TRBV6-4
CASARLAGGPYNEQFF
TGTGCCAGCGCCAGGCTAGCGGGAGGGCCCTACAATGAGCAGTTCTTC
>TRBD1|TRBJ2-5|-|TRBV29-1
CSVEGTQGAVLRETQYF
TGCAGCGTTGAAGGAACACAGGGGGCAGTCCTCCGAGAGACCCAGTACTTC
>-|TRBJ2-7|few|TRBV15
CATSRDHRETPHGEQYF
TGTGCCACCAGCAGAGATCACAGGGAAACACCCCACGGCGAGCAGTACTTC
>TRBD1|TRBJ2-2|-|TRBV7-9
CASSPIRDRGIANTGELFF
TGTGCCAGCAGCCCGATCCGGGACAGGGGGATCGCGAACACCGGGGAGCTGTTTTTT
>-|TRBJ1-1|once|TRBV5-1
CASTQEMNTEAFF
TGCGCCAGCACACAAGAAATGAACACTGAAGCTTTCTTT